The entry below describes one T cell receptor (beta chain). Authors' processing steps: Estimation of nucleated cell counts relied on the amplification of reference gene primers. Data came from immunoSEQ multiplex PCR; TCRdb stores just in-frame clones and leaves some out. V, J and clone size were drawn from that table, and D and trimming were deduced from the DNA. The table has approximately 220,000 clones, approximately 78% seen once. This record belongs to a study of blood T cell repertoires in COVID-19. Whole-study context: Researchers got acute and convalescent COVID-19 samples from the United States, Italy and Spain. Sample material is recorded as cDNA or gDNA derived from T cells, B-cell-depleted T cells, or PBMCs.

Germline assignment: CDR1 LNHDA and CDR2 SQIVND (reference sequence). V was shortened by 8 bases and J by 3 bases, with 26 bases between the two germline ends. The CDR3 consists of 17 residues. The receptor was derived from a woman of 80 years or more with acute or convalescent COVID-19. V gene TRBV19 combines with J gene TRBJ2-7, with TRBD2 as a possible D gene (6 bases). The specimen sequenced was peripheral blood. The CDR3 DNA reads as TGTGCCAGTCCCTTTTGTGCGGGAACAAGAATCTTCTACGAGCAGTACTTC. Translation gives CASPFCAGTRIFYEQYF.